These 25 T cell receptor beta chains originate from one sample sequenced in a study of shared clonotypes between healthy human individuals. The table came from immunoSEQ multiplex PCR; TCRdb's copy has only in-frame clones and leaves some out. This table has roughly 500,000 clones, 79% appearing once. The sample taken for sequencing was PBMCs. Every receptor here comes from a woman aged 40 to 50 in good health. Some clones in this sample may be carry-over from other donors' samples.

CDR3 protein: CAWSEGVNSNQPQHF. CDR3 bases: TGTGCCTGGAGTGAGGGGGTTAATAGCAATCAGCCCCAGCATTTT. The chain has TRBV30 and TRBJ1-5, with D possibly being TRBD1 (6 bases). V lost 1 base and J lost 0, with 10 bases in between. This CDR3 spans 15 amino acids. Looked up from germline, CDR1 is GTSNPN and CDR2 is SVGIG (reference sequence).

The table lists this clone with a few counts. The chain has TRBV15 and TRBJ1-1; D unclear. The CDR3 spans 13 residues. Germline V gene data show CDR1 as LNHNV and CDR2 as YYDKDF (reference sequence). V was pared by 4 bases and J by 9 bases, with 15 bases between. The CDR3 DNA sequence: TGTGCCACCAGCAATTCACCGGGATCGAAAGCTTTCTTT. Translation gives CATSNSPGSKAFF.

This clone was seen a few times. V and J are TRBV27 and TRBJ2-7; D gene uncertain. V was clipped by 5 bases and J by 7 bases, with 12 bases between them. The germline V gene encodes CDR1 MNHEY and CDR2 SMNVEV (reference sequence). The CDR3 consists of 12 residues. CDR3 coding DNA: TGTGCCAGCAGTCCCGAGGTGAGGGAGCAGTACTTC. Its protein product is CASSPEVREQYF.

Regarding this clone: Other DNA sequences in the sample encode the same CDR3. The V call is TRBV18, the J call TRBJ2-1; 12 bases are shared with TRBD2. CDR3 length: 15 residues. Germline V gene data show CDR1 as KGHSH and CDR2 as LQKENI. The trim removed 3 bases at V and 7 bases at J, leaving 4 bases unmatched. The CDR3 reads CASSPGTSGLNEQFF. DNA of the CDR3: TGTGCCAGCTCACCGGGGACTAGCGGGCTGAATGAGCAGTTCTTC.

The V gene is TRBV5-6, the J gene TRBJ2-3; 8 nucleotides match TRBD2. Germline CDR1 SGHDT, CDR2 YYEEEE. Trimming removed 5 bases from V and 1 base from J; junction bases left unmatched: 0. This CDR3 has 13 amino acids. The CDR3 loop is CASRTSGTDTQYF. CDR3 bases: TGTGCCAGCAGGACTAGCGGCACAGATACGCAGTATTTT.

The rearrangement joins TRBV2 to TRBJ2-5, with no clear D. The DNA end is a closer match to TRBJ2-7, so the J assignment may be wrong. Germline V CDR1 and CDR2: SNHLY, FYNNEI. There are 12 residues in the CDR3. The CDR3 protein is CASSETVYEQYF. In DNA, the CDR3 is TGTGCCAGCAGTGAAACCGTATACGAGCAGTACTTC.

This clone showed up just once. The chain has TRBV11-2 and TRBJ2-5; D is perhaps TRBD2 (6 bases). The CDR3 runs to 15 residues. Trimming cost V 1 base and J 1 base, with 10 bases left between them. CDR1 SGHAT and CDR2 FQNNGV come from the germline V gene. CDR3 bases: TGTGCCAGCAGCTTAGTACGGACTATCCAAGAGACCCAGTACTTC. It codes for CASSLVRTIQETQYF. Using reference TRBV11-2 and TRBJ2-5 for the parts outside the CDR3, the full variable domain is EAGVAQSPRYKIIEKRQSVAFWCNPISGHATLYWYQQILGQGPKLLIQFQNNGVVDDSQLPKDRFSAERLKGVDSTLKIQPAKLEDSAVYLCASSLVRTIQETQYFGPGTRLLVL.

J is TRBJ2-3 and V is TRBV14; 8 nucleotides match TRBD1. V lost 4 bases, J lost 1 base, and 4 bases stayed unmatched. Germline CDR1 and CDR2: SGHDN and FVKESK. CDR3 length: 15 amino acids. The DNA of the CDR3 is TGTGCCAGCAGCCTCAGGGGGCGCCGCACAGATACGCAGTATTTT. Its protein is CASSLRGRRTDTQYF.

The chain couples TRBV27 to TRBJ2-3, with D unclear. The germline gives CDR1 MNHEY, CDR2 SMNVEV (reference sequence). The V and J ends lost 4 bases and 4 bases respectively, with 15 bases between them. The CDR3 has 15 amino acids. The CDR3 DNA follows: TGTGCCAGCAGTTCCACCCCCACGGGCGCAGATACGCAGTATTTT. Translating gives CASSSTPTGADTQYF.

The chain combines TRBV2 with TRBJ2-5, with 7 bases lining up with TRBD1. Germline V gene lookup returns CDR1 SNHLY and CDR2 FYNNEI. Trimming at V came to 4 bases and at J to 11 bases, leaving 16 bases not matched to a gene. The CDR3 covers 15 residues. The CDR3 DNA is TGTGCCAGCAGTGTGGGAAGTCAGGGGGTTACAGAGCAGTACTTC. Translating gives CASSVGSQGVTEQYF.

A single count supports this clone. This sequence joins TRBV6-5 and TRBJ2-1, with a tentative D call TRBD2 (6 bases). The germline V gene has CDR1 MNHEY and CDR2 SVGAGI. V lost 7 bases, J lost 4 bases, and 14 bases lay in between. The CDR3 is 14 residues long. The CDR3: CASTPGDPYNEQFF. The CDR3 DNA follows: TGTGCCAGCACTCCGGGAGACCCGTACAATGAGCAGTTCTTC.

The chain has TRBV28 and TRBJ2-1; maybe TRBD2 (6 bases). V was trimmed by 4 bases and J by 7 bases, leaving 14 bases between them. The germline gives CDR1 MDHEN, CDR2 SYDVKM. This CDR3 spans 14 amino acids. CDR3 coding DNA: TGTGCCAGCAGTTCCAGACTAGGGTCGAATGAGCAGTTCTTC. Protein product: CASSSRLGSNEQFF.

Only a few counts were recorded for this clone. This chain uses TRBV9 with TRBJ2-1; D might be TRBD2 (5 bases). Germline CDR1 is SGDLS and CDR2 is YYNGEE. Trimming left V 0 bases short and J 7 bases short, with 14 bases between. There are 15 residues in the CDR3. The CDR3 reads CASSVVSGTRNEQFF. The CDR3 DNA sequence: TGTGCCAGCAGCGTAGTTTCGGGAACCCGTAATGAGCAGTTCTTC. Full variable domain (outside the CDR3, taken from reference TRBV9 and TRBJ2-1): DSGVTQTPKHLITATGQRVTLRCSPRSGDLSVYWYQQSLDQGLQFLIQYYNGEERAKGNILERFSAQQFPDLHSELNLSSLELGDSALYFCASSVVSGTRNEQFFGPGTRLTVL.

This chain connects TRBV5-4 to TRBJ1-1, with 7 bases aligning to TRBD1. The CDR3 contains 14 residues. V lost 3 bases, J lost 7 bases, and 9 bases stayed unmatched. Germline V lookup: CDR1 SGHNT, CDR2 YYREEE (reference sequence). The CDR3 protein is CASSSIRQGGEAFF. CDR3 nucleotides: TGTGCCAGCAGCTCGATAAGACAGGGAGGTGAAGCTTTCTTT.

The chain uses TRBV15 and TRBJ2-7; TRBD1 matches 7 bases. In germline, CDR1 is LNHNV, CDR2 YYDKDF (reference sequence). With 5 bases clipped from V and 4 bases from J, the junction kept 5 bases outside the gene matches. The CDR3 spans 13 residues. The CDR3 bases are TGTGCCACCAGCGACAGGGTGACGTACGAGCAGTACTTC. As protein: CATSDRVTYEQYF.

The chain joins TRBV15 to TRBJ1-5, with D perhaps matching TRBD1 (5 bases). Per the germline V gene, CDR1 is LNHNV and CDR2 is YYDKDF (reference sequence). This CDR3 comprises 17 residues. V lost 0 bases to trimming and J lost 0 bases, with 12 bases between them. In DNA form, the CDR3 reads TGTGCCACCAGCAGAGAGGGCTCGGGGGTTAGCAATCAGCCCCAGCATTTT. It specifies CATSREGSGVSNQPQHF.

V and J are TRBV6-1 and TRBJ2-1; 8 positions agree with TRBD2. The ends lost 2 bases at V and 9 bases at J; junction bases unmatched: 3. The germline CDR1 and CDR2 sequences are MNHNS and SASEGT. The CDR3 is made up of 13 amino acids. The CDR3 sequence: CASSERTSSEQFF. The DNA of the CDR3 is TGTGCCAGCAGTGAAAGGACTAGCAGTGAGCAGTTCTTC.

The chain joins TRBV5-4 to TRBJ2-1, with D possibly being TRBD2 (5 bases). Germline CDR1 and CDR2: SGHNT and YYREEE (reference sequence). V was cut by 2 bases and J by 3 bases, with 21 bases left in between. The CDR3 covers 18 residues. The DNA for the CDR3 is TGTGCCAGCAGCTTAGGCAGGCAATACTTCCGGGGCTACAATGAGCAGTTCTTC. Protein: CASSLGRQYFRGYNEQFF.

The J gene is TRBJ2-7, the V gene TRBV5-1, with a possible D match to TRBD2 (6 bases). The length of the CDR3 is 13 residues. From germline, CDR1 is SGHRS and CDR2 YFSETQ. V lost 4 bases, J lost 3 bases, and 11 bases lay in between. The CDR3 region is CASSEGRLYEQYF. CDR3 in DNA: TGCGCCAGCAGCGAGGGGAGGCTCTACGAGCAGTACTTC.

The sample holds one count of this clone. The CDR3 nucleotides are TGTGCCAGCAGCGAGGCTAGCGGGCAGGCCTACGAGCAGTACTTC. Its translation: CASSEASGQAYEQYF. The rearrangement joins TRBV9 to TRBJ2-7; 8 nucleotides match TRBD2. The junction had 7 bases not matched to a gene; V was cut back by 3 bases and J by 2 bases. The CDR3 sequence is 15 residues long. Germline V CDR1 and CDR2: SGDLS, YYNGEE.

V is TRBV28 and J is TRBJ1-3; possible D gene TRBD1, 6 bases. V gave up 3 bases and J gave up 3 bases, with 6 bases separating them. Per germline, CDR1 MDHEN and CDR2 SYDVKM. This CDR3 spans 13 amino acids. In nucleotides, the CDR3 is TGTGCCAGCAGTTTCAGGGGTGGAAACACCATATATTTT. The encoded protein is CASSFRGGNTIYF.

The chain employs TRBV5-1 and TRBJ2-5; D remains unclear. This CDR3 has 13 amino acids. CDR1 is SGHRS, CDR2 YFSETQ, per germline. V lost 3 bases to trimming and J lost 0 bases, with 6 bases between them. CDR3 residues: CASSYEYQETQYF. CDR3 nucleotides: TGCGCCAGCAGCTATGAGTACCAAGAGACCCAGTACTTC.

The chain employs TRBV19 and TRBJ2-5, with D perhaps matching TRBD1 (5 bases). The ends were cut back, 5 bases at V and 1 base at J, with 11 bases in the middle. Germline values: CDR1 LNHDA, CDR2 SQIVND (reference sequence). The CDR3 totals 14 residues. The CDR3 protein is CASSSNTGQETQYF. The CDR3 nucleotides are TGTGCCAGTAGTTCGAATACAGGCCAAGAGACCCAGTACTTC.

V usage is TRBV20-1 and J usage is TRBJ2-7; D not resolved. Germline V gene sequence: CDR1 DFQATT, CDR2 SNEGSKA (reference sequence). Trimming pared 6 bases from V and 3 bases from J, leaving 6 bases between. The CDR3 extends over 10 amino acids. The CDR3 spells CSAMDYEQYF. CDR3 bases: TGCAGTGCCATGGACTACGAGCAGTACTTC.

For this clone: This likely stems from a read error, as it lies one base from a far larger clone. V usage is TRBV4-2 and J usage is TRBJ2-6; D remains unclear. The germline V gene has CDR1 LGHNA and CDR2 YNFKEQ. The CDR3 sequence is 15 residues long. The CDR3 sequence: CASSQEGSGVNVLTF. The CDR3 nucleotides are TGTGCCAGCAGCCAAGAGGGGTCTGGGGTCAACGTCCTGACTTTC.